Here is one T cell receptor beta chain with its context. This sample was included in a study of blood T cells in healthy people across ages. Together with a sample-barcoded 5' primer, a J-beta primer mix was included in a second PCR lasting about 7 to 11 cycles. Every cDNA was tagged by a template-switch adaptor with 12 random nucleotides. TCRdb independently ran MiXCR on the 5' RACE reads; one entry per CDR3 protein. The data contain under 950,000 distinct CDR3 sequences, about a fifth of them singletons. This CDR3 spans 14 amino acids. Germline assignment: CDR1 MNHNY and CDR2 SVGAGI (reference sequence). V trimming: 0 bases; J trimming: 5 bases; junction bases outside the gene matches: 2.

The receptor's source is a man in his 70s in good health. The gene calls are TRBV6-6 and TRBJ2-5; 8 bases line up with TRBD1. Sequenced sample: blood. The DNA of the CDR3 is TGTGCCAGCAGTTACTCTCGACAGGGGGAGACCCAGTACTTC. Its translation: CASSYSRQGETQYF.